Shown below are 10 T cell receptor beta chains from a single sample sequenced in a study of early stage breast cancer tumors. Profiling relied on immunoSEQ multiplex PCR, and the TCRdb table lists in-frame clones only, not all of them. The table has roughly 6,500 clones, over 65% seen once. Sequencing used normal breast tissue next to the tumor. The receptors here all came from a person aged 45 to 59 with breast cancer.

The sample holds a few counts of this clone. This chain uses TRBV11-2 with TRBJ2-1, with unresolved D. The germline gives CDR1 SGHAT, CDR2 FQNNGV. The CDR3 contains 13 residues. The V end was cut by 6 bases, the J end by 0 bases, with 6 bases between. Here the CDR3 reads CASRQSSYNEQFF. Written as DNA, the CDR3 is TGTGCCAGCAGGCAAAGCTCCTACAATGAGCAGTTCTTC.

This chain connects TRBV7-2 to TRBJ2-7; a possible D gene is TRBD2 (6 bases). CDR1 and CDR2 (germline): SGHTA, FQGNSA. The V end lost 1 base, the J end lost 5 bases, and 12 bases lay between the germline ends. The CDR3 loop spans 14 amino acids. CDR3 in amino acids: CASSLDGTLDEQYF. The CDR3 DNA reads as TGTGCCAGCAGCTTAGATGGGACTTTGGACGAGCAGTACTTC.

The rearrangement joins TRBV19 to TRBJ2-7, with a weak D call TRBD2 (5 bases). CDR1 LNHDA and CDR2 SQIVND come from the germline V gene (reference sequence). CDR3 length equals 14 residues. V gave up 1 base and J gave up 6 bases, with 13 bases separating them. CDR3 amino acids: CASSIAGLAGEQYF. CDR3 coding DNA: TGTGCCAGTAGTATAGCAGGCCTAGCAGGCGAGCAGTACTTC.

The CDR3 is CASSAGGAQDTQYF. CDR3 in DNA: TGTGCCAGCAGTGCCGGAGGGGCCCAAGATACGCAGTATTTT. J is TRBJ2-3 and V is TRBV6-1; tentative D call: TRBD2 (6 bases). V dropped 4 bases and J dropped 5 bases, with 13 bases sitting between them. The CDR3 contains 14 residues. The V gene's germline CDR1 is MNHNS and CDR2 SASEGT.

The J gene is TRBJ1-1, the V gene TRBV7-5. TRBV7-5 is reported as a pseudogene. This CDR3 is built from 13 residues. CDR3 region: CASSSRVNTEAFF. The DNA of the CDR3 is TGTGCCAGCAGTTCGAGGGTTAACACTGAAGCTTTCTTT.

This clone was seen only once. This chain connects TRBV7-6 to TRBJ2-3; TRBD2 matches 7 bases. The CDR3 has 16 amino acids. The germline CDR1 and CDR2 sequences are SGHVS and FNYEAQ. Trimming cost V 5 bases and J 2 bases; bases outside gene matches: 10. CDR3 nucleotide sequence: TGTGCCAGCAGCCCACGTGGGGGGGTGATCACAGATACGCAGTATTTT. The encoded protein is CASSPRGGVITDTQYF.

The chain uses TRBV6-5 and TRBJ2-7, with 12 bases matching TRBD2. After removal of 4 bases from V and 7 bases from J, the junction contained 5 bases not matched to a gene. The CDR3 covers 14 residues. Germline V gene lookup returns CDR1 MNHEY and CDR2 SVGAGI. The CDR3 DNA is TGTGCCAGCAGTTCCGGGACTAGCGGGCGAGAGCAGTACTTC. It translates to CASSSGTSGREQYF.

The chain employs TRBV18 and TRBJ1-1; no clear D gene. Germline CDR1 KGHSH, CDR2 LQKENI. With 6 bases removed from V and 2 bases from J, the gap between germline ends came to 10 bases. The CDR3 runs to 13 residues. Here the CDR3 DNA reads TGTGCCAGCTCTCAAGTCCTCAACACTGAAGCTTTCTTT. Translated: CASSQVLNTEAFF.

The V and J genes are TRBV29-1 and TRBJ2-2; D remains ambiguous. Looked up from germline, CDR1 is SQVTM and CDR2 is ANQGSEA. This CDR3 spans 14 amino acids. V was shortened by 5 bases and J by 1 base, with 11 bases between the two germline ends. CDR3 DNA sequence: TGCAGCGTTCAGAGACACCAGAACACCGGGGAGCTGTTTTTT. Protein: CSVQRHQNTGELFF.

The rearrangement links TRBV4-2 to TRBJ2-3; TRBD2 matches 7 bases. V was clipped by 0 bases and J by 0 bases; unmatched bases: 12. Germline V CDR1 and CDR2: LGHNA, YNFKEQ. CDR3 length: 19 residues. CDR3 DNA sequence: TGTGCCAGCAGCCAAGATCCAGGCGGGAGAGCCCCTAGCACAGATACGCAGTATTTT. Its translation: CASSQDPGGRAPSTDTQYF.